This T cell receptor (beta chain) came from a study of T cell changes during pregnancy in multiple sclerosis. From germline, CDR1 is SSHAT and CDR2 FNYEAQ (reference sequence). J gave up 5 bases and V 5 bases, and 10 bases lay outside the gene matches. The CDR3 runs to 15 residues. The method was immunoSEQ multiplex PCR; TCRdb's version includes in-frame clones alone and lacks a portion of them. The sample holds roughly 47,000 clones, 89% seen once. Sequenced material: CD4+ T cells from peripheral blood mononuclear cells, taken after pregnancy. This TCR came from a female donor with multiple sclerosis, enrolled in a pregnancy study. The chain combines TRBV7-7 with TRBJ2-7, with 9 nucleotides matching TRBD2. CDR3 loop: CASSPTSGPTHEQYF. The CDR3 DNA sequence: TGTGCCAGCAGCCCAACTAGCGGGCCTACCCACGAGCAGTACTTC.